This T cell receptor (beta chain) emerged from a study of cytotoxic CD8 clonotypes in ibrutinib-treated CLL. For the study at large: Collecting the response samples happened after a median 12 months of treatment, with a range of 6 to 36. General study results and limits: Clonality (at baseline) was higher than in age-matched healthy donors and tracked circulating CD8+ T-cell counts.

The CDR3 contains 15 residues. Trimming shortened V by 1 base and J by 0 bases, and 11 bases separated the two germline ends. Germline V CDR1 and CDR2: GTSNPN, SVGIG (reference sequence). This clone was seen a single time. Its antigen is currently unknown. The method was immunoSEQ multiplex PCR; TCRdb's version includes in-frame clones alone and lacks a portion of them. The data contain some 120,000 clones, about 58% of them singletons. This sample comprised PBMCs, obtained after 24 months of ibrutinib treatment. The sequence was obtained from a human donor with chronic lymphocytic leukemia. The chain links TRBV30 to TRBJ2-3, with D unclear. CDR3 nucleotide sequence: TGTGCCTGGAGTGCGGGTGGTCGCAGCACAGATACGCAGTATTTT. This gives the protein CAWSAGGRSTDTQYF. Using reference TRBV30 and TRBJ2-3 for the parts outside the CDR3, the full variable domain is SQTIHQWPATLVQPVGSPLSLECTVEGTSNPNLYWYRQAAGRGLQLLFYSVGIGQISSEVPQNLSASRPQDRQFILSSKKLLLSDSGFYLCAWSAGGRSTDTQYFGPGTRLTVL.